This TCR beta chain was sequenced during a study of blood T cell repertoires in COVID-19. CDR1 and CDR2 from the germline V gene are MNHNS and SASEGT. The V segment lost 1 base and the J segment 4 bases; nucleotides outside the gene matches: 6. The CDR3 is 15 amino acids. Clones were sequenced by immunoSEQ multiplex PCR, and TCRdb holds only the in-frame ones, with some missing. The sample has approximately 70,000 clones; 75% to 95% are singletons. J is TRBJ1-1 and V is TRBV6-1; TRBD1 matches 7 bases. The source material was peripheral blood. This sequence was found in a man in his forties with COVID-19, enrolled during active disease. Here the CDR3 DNA reads TGTGCCAGCAGTGAAGTGACAGGGTATAGCACTGAAGCTTTCTTT. Its protein is CASSEVTGYSTEAFF.